Listed here are 29 T cell receptor beta chains from one sample, sequenced in a study of blood T cells in healthy people across ages. PCR was performed a second time for about 7 to 11 cycles using a sample-barcoded 5' primer and a J-beta primer mix. TCRdb recomputed calls from the 5' RACE reads with MiXCR, one row per CDR3 protein. Here the sample spans 1.5 million to 2 million distinct CDR3 sequences, around 50% being singletons. The sample taken for sequencing was blood. The receptors were sampled from a woman aged 40 to 50 in good health.

The chain joins TRBV6-5 to TRBJ2-7; TRBD2 might be the D (6 bases). Germline CDR1 reads MNHEY; CDR2 reads SVGAGI. V was clipped by 5 bases and J by 3 bases, with 14 bases between them. The CDR3 contains 14 residues. CDR3 region: CASSKDYTNYEQYF. The CDR3 DNA sequence: TGTGCCAGCAGTAAGGACTACACCAACTACGAGCAGTACTTC.

The V and J genes are TRBV4-3 and TRBJ2-7, with D perhaps matching TRBD2 (7 bases). V was clipped by 3 bases and J by 3 bases, with 18 bases between them. From germline, CDR1 is LGHNA and CDR2 YSLEER. The CDR3 length is 16 residues. The CDR3 DNA reads as TGCGCCAGCAGCCAGGTCAAGGGGGGGAGTATCTACGAGCAGTACTTC. Translating gives CASSQVKGGSIYEQYF.

The rearrangement joins TRBV7-2 to TRBJ2-5; D might be TRBD1 (6 bases). The CDR3 contains 15 residues. CDR1 and CDR2 from the germline V gene are SGHTA and FQGNSA. V was trimmed by 8 bases and J by 2 bases, leaving 18 bases between them. The CDR3 reads CASAGQPGPQETQYF. Written as DNA, the CDR3 is TGTGCCAGCGCCGGACAGCCGGGACCTCAAGAGACCCAGTACTTC.

The chain recombines TRBV6-5 with TRBJ2-7; D uncertain. Trimming pared 6 bases from V and 0 bases from J, leaving 9 bases between. The CDR3 is 13 residues long. CDR1 and CDR2 from the germline V gene are MNHEY and SVGAGI. The CDR3 loop reads CASRSPPSYEQYF. As DNA, the CDR3 is TGTGCCAGCAGAAGCCCCCCCTCCTACGAGCAGTACTTC.

This clonotype was observed a handful of times. The rearrangement joins TRBV9 to TRBJ2-1, with D possibly being TRBD1 (5 bases). V shed 3 bases and J shed 7 bases, with 17 bases lying between them. This CDR3 comprises 15 residues. Germline loops: CDR1 SGDLS, CDR2 YYNGEE. CDR3 protein: CASSGPQGGVNEQFF. The CDR3 bases are TGTGCCAGCAGCGGACCCCAGGGTGGCGTGAATGAGCAGTTCTTC. The whole variable domain, filled in from reference TRBV9 and TRBJ2-1, reads DSGVTQTPKHLITATGQRVTLRCSPRSGDLSVYWYQQSLDQGLQFLIQYYNGEERAKGNILERFSAQQFPDLHSELNLSSLELGDSALYFCASSGPQGGVNEQFFGPGTRLTVL.

This clonotype was observed a handful of times. The chain has TRBV4-2 and TRBJ2-5; the D is unclear. The J call is doubtful: the DNA matches TRBJ2-7 better. Germline CDR1 LGHNA, CDR2 YNFKEQ. The CDR3 is made up of 13 amino acids. As DNA, the CDR3 is TGTGCCAGCAGCCAAGGGTTGAGGAACGAGCAGTACTTC. Translating it yields CASSQGLRNEQYF.

The chain combines TRBV14 with TRBJ2-1; D ambiguous. Germline V gene lookup returns CDR1 SGHDN and CDR2 FVKESK. The V end lost 4 bases, the J end lost 0 bases, and 13 bases lay between the germline ends. The CDR3 covers 16 residues. CDR3 DNA sequence: TGTGCCAGCAGCCCCAAAGGAACTGTCTCCTACAATGAGCAGTTCTTC. Its translation: CASSPKGTVSYNEQFF.

The V gene is TRBV4-3, the J gene TRBJ2-7; D may match TRBD1 or TRBD2 (5 bases each). The CDR3 spans 15 residues. Germline V gives CDR1 LGHNA, CDR2 YSLEER. V gave up 2 bases and J gave up 2 bases, with 13 bases separating them. The CDR3 DNA reads TGCGCCAGCAGCCAACACCGGGACGGACCCTACGAGCAGTACTTC. Its translation is CASSQHRDGPYEQYF.

V is TRBV10-1 and J is TRBJ2-3; no firm D call. Per germline, CDR1 WNHNN and CDR2 SYGVQD (reference sequence). The CDR3 spans 14 residues. Trimming pared 4 bases from V and 2 bases from J, leaving 10 bases between. The CDR3 DNA is TGCGCCAGCAGTGCGTGGGTAACCACAGATACGCAGTATTTT. It specifies CASSAWVTTDTQYF.

This clonotype came up a few times. This sequence joins TRBV2 and TRBJ1-5; D is ambiguous. This CDR3 comprises 17 residues. With 1 base removed from V and 2 bases from J, the gap between germline ends came to 15 bases. Germline CDR1 reads SNHLY; CDR2 reads FYNNEI. The CDR3 is CASSEDRLGVGNQPQHF. CDR3 in DNA: TGTGCCAGCAGTGAAGATCGCCTCGGAGTTGGCAATCAGCCCCAGCATTTT.

This chain uses TRBV28 with TRBJ1-1, with a tentative D call TRBD1 (5 bases). CDR1 is MDHEN, CDR2 SYDVKM, per germline. This CDR3 has 11 residues. V lost 10 bases and J lost 4, with 10 bases in between. The CDR3: CATGGFTEAFF. For the CDR3, the DNA is TGTGCCACCGGGGGGTTCACTGAAGCTTTCTTT.

The chain is built from TRBV7-9 and TRBJ1-2; 9 bases align to TRBD1. Trimming removed 4 bases from V and 2 bases from J; junction bases left unmatched: 2. Per the germline V gene, CDR1 is SEHNR and CDR2 is FQNEAQ (reference sequence). The CDR3 runs 14 residues. This CDR3 is CASSYTGGNYGYTF. In DNA form, the CDR3 reads TGTGCCAGCAGCTATACAGGGGGCAACTATGGCTACACCTTC.

With regard to this clonotype: The junction and the germline gene differ at one end; a read error may be behind it. This rearrangement joins TRBV18 to TRBJ2-3, with D hard to call. This CDR3 region has 14 residues. Per the germline V gene, CDR1 is KGHSH and CDR2 is LQKENI. In DNA form, the CDR3 reads TGCGCCAGCTCACCCGGCGTAGGCGGAGATACGCAGTATTTT. Its protein is CASSPGVGGDTQYF.

The CDR3 region is CAISEAGVYQPQHF. The CDR3 coding sequence is TGTGCCATCAGTGAGGCAGGGGTGTATCAGCCCCAGCATTTT. The genes are TRBV10-3 and TRBJ1-5; D may be TRBD1 (6 bases). Trimming pared 2 bases from V and 5 bases from J, leaving 10 bases between. The CDR3 totals 14 residues. Germline CDR1 reads ENHRY; CDR2 reads SYGVKD.

The sample holds a few counts of this clonotype. V is TRBV7-8 and J is TRBJ2-3; weak D call: TRBD1 (5 bases). V was trimmed by 6 bases and J by 4 bases, leaving 11 bases between them. The germline V gene encodes CDR1 SGHVS and CDR2 FQNEAQ. The CDR3 covers 13 residues. The CDR3 region is CASRKDSPDTQYF. CDR3 in DNA: TGTGCCAGCAGGAAAGACAGCCCAGATACGCAGTATTTT.

V gene TRBV24-1 combines with J gene TRBJ1-2; D ambiguous. This CDR3 region has 12 residues. Germline V gene lookup returns CDR1 KGHDR and CDR2 SFDVKD. V lost 1 base to trimming and J lost 7 bases, with 6 bases between them. CDR3 amino acids: CATSDFGRGYTF. The DNA of the CDR3 is TGTGCCACCAGTGATTTTGGTCGTGGCTACACCTTC.

The chain uses TRBV7-2 and TRBJ2-1, with 12 bases identical to TRBD1. The last part of the DNA fits TRBJ2-7 better; the J call may be wrong. The CDR3 runs 18 residues. Germline V lookup: CDR1 SGHTA, CDR2 FQGNSA. CDR3 nucleotides: TGTGCCAGCAGGAAGGGACAGGGGGCTGGGTACTCCTACAATGAGCAGTACTTC. This encodes CASRKGQGAGYSYNEQYF.

This sequence joins TRBV7-2 and TRBJ2-1, with 8 nucleotides matching TRBD2. V lost 5 bases to trimming and J lost 2 bases; unmatched junction nucleotides: 8. The germline CDR1 and CDR2 sequences are SGHTA and FQGNSA. The CDR3 contains 16 residues. CDR3 sequence: CASSTGTRSPYNEQFF. CDR3 DNA sequence: TGTGCCAGCAGCACGGGGACTAGGTCCCCCTACAATGAGCAGTTCTTC. The full variable domain, with the rest looked up from reference TRBV7-2 and TRBJ2-1, is GAGVSQSPSNKVTEKGKDVELRCDPISGHTALYWYRQSLGQGLEFLIYFQGNSAPDKSGLPSDRFSAERTGGSVSTLTIQRTQQEDSAVYLCASSTGTRSPYNEQFFGPGTRLTVL.

The J gene is TRBJ2-3, the V gene TRBV7-9; TRBD2 aligns across 8 bases. Germline loops: CDR1 SEHNR, CDR2 FQNEAQ (reference sequence). With 4 bases clipped from V and 4 bases from J, the junction kept 13 bases outside the gene matches. This CDR3 is built from 17 residues. The CDR3 DNA reads TGTGCCAGCAGCTCCTCCTCCGCGGGGGGCCCGGCAGATACGCAGTATTTT. Amino acids: CASSSSSAGGPADTQYF.

A remark on this clonotype: One end of the junction varies from germline; a read error may be responsible. This chain joins TRBV4-1 and TRBJ2-5; 9 bases are shared with TRBD2. Germline loops: CDR1 MGHRA, CDR2 YSYEKL. The CDR3 covers 17 residues. DNA of the CDR3: TGCGCCTGCAGCCAAGATCTTCACGCGGGGGGGCAAGAGACCCAGTACTTC. Encoded protein: CACSQDLHAGGQETQYF.

This sequence joins TRBV10-3 and TRBJ2-3, with 8 bases fitting TRBD2. V lost 7 bases, J lost 2 bases, and 8 bases stayed unmatched. The germline V gene has CDR1 ENHRY and CDR2 SYGVKD. This CDR3 has 15 residues. The CDR3 DNA reads as TGTGCCATCACCCCGAGCGGGGGCTACACAGATACGCAGTATTTT. Translating gives CAITPSGGYTDTQYF.

This clonotype has a handful of counts. The chain has TRBV13 and TRBJ2-1, with D possibly TRBD1 on 5 matching bases. The CDR3 is 15 amino acids. From germline, CDR1 is PRHDT and CDR2 FYEKMQ (reference sequence). V was clipped by 0 bases and J by 5 bases, with 11 bases between them. CDR3 nucleotide sequence: TGTGCCAGCAGCTTAGGCGTGGGGCGAAACAATGAGCAGTTCTTC. It codes for CASSLGVGRNNEQFF.

The sample holds many counts of this clonotype. V gene TRBV4-1 combines with J gene TRBJ2-1; D gene unclear. The CDR3 has 14 amino acids. Germline V CDR1 and CDR2: MGHRA, YSYEKL. Trimming pared 0 bases from V and 9 bases from J, leaving 12 bases between. The CDR3: CASSQDRREGEQFF. The CDR3 region has the DNA TGCGCCAGCAGCCAAGATCGAAGGGAAGGTGAGCAGTTCTTC.

The chain has TRBV21-1 and TRBJ2-3; TRBD1, the table's D call, lacks a check against the DNA. TRBV21-1 is a pseudogene segment. The CDR3 consists of 15 residues. The CDR3 sequence is CASSTPARSSDTQYF. The DNA of the CDR3 is TGTGCCAGCAGCACCCCCGCCCGATCCTCCGATACGCAGTATTTT.

The rearrangement links TRBV6-2 or TRBV6-3 to TRBJ2-1; the D gene is possibly TRBD2 (7 bases). This CDR3 has 14 residues. Per germline, CDR1 MNHEY and CDR2 SVGEGT. The germline V and J ends were trimmed by 7 bases and 5 bases, with 15 bases remaining between them. The CDR3 spells CASIRGGIDNEQFF. The CDR3 nucleotides read TGTGCCAGCATTAGGGGGGGGATTGACAATGAGCAGTTCTTC.

This chain uses TRBV5-1 with TRBJ2-5; D possibly matches TRBD1 or TRBD2 (6 bases each). V lost 4 bases and J lost 5, with 18 bases in between. The CDR3 extends over 15 amino acids. The germline gives CDR1 SGHRS, CDR2 YFSETQ. The CDR3 region is CASSRGTPEGETQYF. As DNA, the CDR3 is TGCGCCAGCAGCCGGGGGACACCCGAGGGGGAGACCCAGTACTTC.

The rearrangement uses TRBV24-1 and TRBJ2-3, with 12 bases identical to TRBD1. Germline values: CDR1 KGHDR, CDR2 SFDVKD. The V gene end was trimmed by 4 bases and the J gene end by 5 bases; junction bases not matched to a gene: 9. This CDR3 has 17 amino acids. The CDR3 DNA reads TGTGCCACCAGTGACTCGGGACAGGGGGCTTCAGGAGATACGCAGTATTTT. It codes for CATSDSGQGASGDTQYF.

This clonotype was picked up one time. This chain links TRBV2 with TRBJ2-5; 10 bases map to TRBD2. The CDR3 runs 15 residues. CDR1 is SNHLY, CDR2 FYNNEI, per germline. The V gene end was trimmed by 9 bases and the J gene end by 11 bases; junction bases not matched to a gene: 18. CDR3 residues: CASLDVSGGAGEQYF. The DNA for the CDR3 is TGTGCCAGTCTTGACGTAAGCGGGGGGGCAGGGGAGCAGTACTTC.

This rearrangement joins TRBV7-2 to TRBJ1-5; D not certain. V lost 5 bases and J lost 2, with 19 bases in between. This CDR3 spans 17 amino acids. Germline V CDR1 and CDR2: SGHTA, FQGNSA. CDR3 residues: CASSLPGRWDGNQPQHF. As DNA, the CDR3 is TGTGCCAGCAGCCTCCCCGGACGGTGGGATGGCAATCAGCCCCAGCATTTT.